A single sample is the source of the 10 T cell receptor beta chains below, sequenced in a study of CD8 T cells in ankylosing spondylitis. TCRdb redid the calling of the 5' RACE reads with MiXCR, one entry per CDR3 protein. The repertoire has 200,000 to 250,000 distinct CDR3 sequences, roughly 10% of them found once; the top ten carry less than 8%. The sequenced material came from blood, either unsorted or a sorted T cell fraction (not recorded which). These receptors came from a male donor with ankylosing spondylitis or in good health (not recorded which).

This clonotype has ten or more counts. The CDR3 nucleotides read TGTGCCAGCAGCGCCGGGACTGGAAACACCGGGGAGCTGTTTTTT. It yields the protein CASSAGTGNTGELFF. This chain joins TRBV9 and TRBJ2-2; TRBD2 is a possible D gene (6 bases). The CDR3 is 15 residues long. V was clipped by 3 bases and J by 2 bases, with 11 bases between them. The germline CDR1 and CDR2 sequences are SGDLS and YYNGEE.

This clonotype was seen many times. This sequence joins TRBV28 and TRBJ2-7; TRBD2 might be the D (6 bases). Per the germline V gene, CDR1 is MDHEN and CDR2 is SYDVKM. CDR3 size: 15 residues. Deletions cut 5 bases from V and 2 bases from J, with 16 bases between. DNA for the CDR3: TGTGCCAGCAGTATTCCGGGACTTACTACCTACGAGCAGTACTTC. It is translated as CASSIPGLTTYEQYF.

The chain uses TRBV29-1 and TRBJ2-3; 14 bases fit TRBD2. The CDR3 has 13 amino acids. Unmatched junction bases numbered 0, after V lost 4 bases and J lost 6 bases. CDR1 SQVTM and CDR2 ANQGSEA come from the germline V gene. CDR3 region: CSVGLAGGDTQYF. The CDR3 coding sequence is TGCAGCGTTGGACTAGCGGGGGGGGATACGCAGTATTTT.

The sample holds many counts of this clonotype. The DNA of the CDR3 is TGCAGTGCTAGTGGGGGCTTCGGCACTGAAGCTTTCTTT. This codes for CSASGGFGTEAFF. This chain joins TRBV20-1 and TRBJ1-1; a possible D gene is TRBD1 (6 bases). Trimming pared 3 bases from V and 4 bases from J, leaving 12 bases between. The CDR3 is 13 amino acids. Germline V lookup: CDR1 DFQATT, CDR2 SNEGSKA (reference sequence).

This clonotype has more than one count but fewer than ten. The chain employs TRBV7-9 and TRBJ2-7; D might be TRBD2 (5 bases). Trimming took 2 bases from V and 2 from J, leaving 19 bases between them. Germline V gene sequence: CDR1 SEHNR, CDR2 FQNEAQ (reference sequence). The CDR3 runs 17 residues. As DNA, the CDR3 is TGTGCCAGCAGCTTAACTTTGAACGGGGTCGGGGCCTACGAGCAGTACTTC. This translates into CASSLTLNGVGAYEQYF. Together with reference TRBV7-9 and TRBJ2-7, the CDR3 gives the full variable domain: DTGVSQNPRHKITKRGQNVTFRCDPISEHNRLYWYRQTLGQGPEFLTYFQNEAQLEKSRLLSDRFSAERPKGSFSTLEIQRTEQGDSAMYLCASSLTLNGVGAYEQYFGPGTRLTVT.

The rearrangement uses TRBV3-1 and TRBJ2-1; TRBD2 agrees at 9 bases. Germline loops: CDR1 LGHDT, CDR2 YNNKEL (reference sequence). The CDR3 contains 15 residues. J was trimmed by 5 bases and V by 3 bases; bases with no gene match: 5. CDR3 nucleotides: TGTGCCAGCAGCCAGGGCGGGGGGGCAGACAATGAGCAGTTCTTC. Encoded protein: CASSQGGGADNEQFF.

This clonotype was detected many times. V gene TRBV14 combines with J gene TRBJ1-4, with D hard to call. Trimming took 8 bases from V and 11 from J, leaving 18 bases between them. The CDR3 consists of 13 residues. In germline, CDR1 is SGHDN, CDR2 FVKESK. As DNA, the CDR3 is TGTGCCAGCTCAAAGCGGCGCGGAAGGAAACTGTTTTTT. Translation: CASSKRRGRKLFF. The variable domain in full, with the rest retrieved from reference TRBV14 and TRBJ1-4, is EAGVTQFPSHSVIEKGQTVTLRCDPISGHDNLYWYRRVMGKEIKFLLHFVKESKQDESGMPNNRFLAERTGGTYSTLKVQPAELEDSGVYFCASSKRRGRKLFFGSGTQLSVL.

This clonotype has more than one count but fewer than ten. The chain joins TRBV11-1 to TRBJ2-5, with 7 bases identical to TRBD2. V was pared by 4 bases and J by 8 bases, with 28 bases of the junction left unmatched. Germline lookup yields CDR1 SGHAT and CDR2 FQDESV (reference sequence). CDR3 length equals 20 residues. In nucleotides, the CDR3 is TGTGCCAGCAGCTGGATTATTTGGGTCGGGCGGGAGAAAGAGCCGACCACCCAGTACTTC. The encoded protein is CASSWIIWVGREKEPTTQYF.

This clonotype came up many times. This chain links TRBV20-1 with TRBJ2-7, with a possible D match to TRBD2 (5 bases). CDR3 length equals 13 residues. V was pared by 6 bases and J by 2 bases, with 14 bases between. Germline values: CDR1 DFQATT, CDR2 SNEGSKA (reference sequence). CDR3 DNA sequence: TGCAGTGCCCCTGGGCGGGCAACCTACGAGCAGTACTTC. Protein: CSAPGRATYEQYF.

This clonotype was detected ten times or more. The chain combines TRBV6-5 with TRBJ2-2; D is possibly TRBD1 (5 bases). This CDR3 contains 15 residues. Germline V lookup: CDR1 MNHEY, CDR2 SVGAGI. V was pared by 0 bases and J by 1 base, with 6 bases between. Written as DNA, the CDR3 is TGTGCCAGCAGTTACTCTCAGGGGAACACCGGGGAGCTGTTTTTT. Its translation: CASSYSQGNTGELFF.